Each of the 14 T cell receptor beta chains below was sequenced from the same sample in a study of identical twins. In TCRdb, the 5' RACE reads were re-called with MiXCR into one record per CDR3 protein. The sample has around 340,000 distinct CDR3 sequences, about 12% seen once. This sample was shared with a second study, whose subject was yellow fever vaccine responses in identical twins.

The sequenced sample consisted of CD8+ T cells sorted from blood. These receptors all come from a woman in her late teens or twenties in good health.

The V call is TRBV11-2, the J call TRBJ2-1, with TRBD2 matching over 7 bases. Germline V gene sequence: CDR1 SGHAT, CDR2 FQNNGV. The CDR3 consists of 15 residues. V was clipped by 5 bases and J by 12 bases; unmatched bases: 16. The CDR3: CASSPLGEGPWGQFF. The DNA of the CDR3 is TGTGCCAGCAGCCCGCTGGGGGAGGGCCCATGGGGGCAGTTCTTC.

This clonotype showed up just a few times. This chain links TRBV7-8 with TRBJ2-3; the match to TRBD1 covers 7 bases. This CDR3 is built from 13 residues. Germline V CDR1 and CDR2: SGHVS, FQNEAQ. The V segment lost 8 bases and the J segment 3 bases; nucleotides outside the gene matches: 5. Here the CDR3 DNA reads TGTGCCAGCGTAAGGGGGCGGACAGATACGCAGTATTTT. Translated: CASVRGRTDTQYF.

The CDR3 here is CASSLRVFGKMNEQFF. CDR3 coding DNA: TGTGCCAGCAGTTTAAGGGTTTTTGGGAAAATGAATGAGCAGTTCTTC. J is TRBJ2-1 and V is TRBV12-3 or TRBV12-4; D unclear. There are 16 residues in the CDR3. V was shortened by 2 bases and J by 7 bases, with 18 bases between the two germline ends.

This clonotype has just a few counts. The chain has TRBV11-3 and TRBJ2-4; the D call may be TRBD1 or TRBD2 (6 bases each). The V gene's germline CDR1 is SGHNT and CDR2 YENEEA. V was pared by 0 bases and J by 9 bases, with 21 bases between. This CDR3 spans 17 amino acids. The CDR3, as DNA: TGTGCCAGCAGCTTAGAGCGAGGGGGGACCCATTCCGGCATTCAGTACTTC. This translates into CASSLERGGTHSGIQYF.

At least ten counts were recorded for this clonotype. The gene calls are TRBV6-1 and TRBJ2-1; TRBD2 agrees at 9 bases. This CDR3 is built from 15 residues. After removal of 7 bases from V and 3 bases from J, the junction contained 7 bases not matched to a gene. Germline V gives CDR1 MNHNS, CDR2 SASEGT. CDR3 bases: TGTGCCAGCACACGCGCGGGAGGGGACTACAATGAGCAGTTCTTC. Residues: CASTRAGGDYNEQFF.

This clonotype occurred many times. The CDR3 is CSVGNSRETQYF. The CDR3 bases are TGCAGCGTTGGGAATAGCCGAGAGACCCAGTACTTC. The chain carries TRBV29-1 and TRBJ2-5; no firm D call. Germline CDR1 reads SQVTM; CDR2 reads ANQGSEA. This CDR3 is 12 amino acids long. The germline V and J ends were trimmed by 4 bases and 4 bases, with 10 bases remaining between them.

The gene calls are TRBV29-1 and TRBJ2-1; TRBD2 matches at 9 bases. Germline assignment: CDR1 SQVTM and CDR2 ANQGSEA. The CDR3 runs to 22 residues. V lost 1 base, J lost 4 bases, and 26 bases stayed unmatched. The CDR3 region is CSVEGASGAGAGRRVQYNEQFF. CDR3 coding DNA: TGCAGCGTTGAAGGGGCTAGCGGGGCAGGAGCGGGCCGGAGGGTACAGTACAATGAGCAGTTCTTC.

This clonotype was counted between two and nine times. The rearrangement uses TRBV11-2 and TRBJ2-2; 11 bases align to TRBD2. The CDR3 runs to 19 residues. The germline V gene encodes CDR1 SGHAT and CDR2 FQNNGV. Germline trimming cut 0 bases from V and 3 bases from J; bases unmatched to any gene: 9. This chain's CDR3 is CASSLDRLAGPKYTGELFF. CDR3 bases: TGTGCCAGCAGCTTAGATCGACTAGCGGGGCCAAAGTACACCGGGGAGCTGTTTTTT.

This clonotype was recorded many times. The chain carries TRBV5-5 and TRBJ2-7; unclear D gene. The ends were cut back, 0 bases at V and 6 bases at J, with 10 bases in the middle. CDR1 SGHKS and CDR2 YYEKEE come from the germline V gene (reference sequence). CDR3 size: 13 residues. The CDR3 DNA follows: TGTGCCAGCAGCTTGGATCCCCCGTCCGAGCAGTACTTC. Translation: CASSLDPPSEQYF.

This rearrangement joins TRBV28 to TRBJ2-3; 11 positions match TRBD2. This CDR3 is built from 17 residues. The germline V gene encodes CDR1 MDHEN and CDR2 SYDVKM. Unmatched junction bases numbered 6, after V lost 3 bases and J lost 1 base. CDR3 nucleotides: TGTGCCAGCAGTTTTACTAGCGGGGGCGGCGGCACAGATACGCAGTATTTT. Its translation: CASSFTSGGGGTDTQYF.

There are many counts of this clonotype. This chain's CDR3 is CSSYIGYEQFF. CDR3 nucleotides: TGCAGCTCATACATCGGGTATGAGCAGTTCTTC. The chain combines TRBV29-1 with TRBJ2-1; D is unresolved. V lost 8 bases, J lost 8 bases, and 13 bases lay in between. Per the germline V gene, CDR1 is SQVTM and CDR2 is ANQGSEA. This CDR3 has 11 residues.

V gene TRBV7-9 combines with J gene TRBJ2-3; D unclear. The CDR3 runs 14 residues. Looked up from germline, CDR1 is SEHNR and CDR2 is FQNEAQ (reference sequence). Trimming removed 2 bases at V and 0 bases at J, with 6 bases between. CDR3 DNA sequence: TGTGCCAGCAGCTTACCCTGGAGCACAGATACGCAGTATTTT. It yields the protein CASSLPWSTDTQYF.

This chain connects TRBV4-1 to TRBJ2-1; TRBD2 aligns across 7 bases. This CDR3 spans 19 amino acids. Germline lookup yields CDR1 MGHRA and CDR2 YSYEKL. Trimming removed 1 base from V and 2 bases from J; junction bases left unmatched: 14. The chain's CDR3 is CASSQVVLAVVSPYNEQFF. CDR3 DNA sequence: TGCGCCAGCAGCCAAGTGGTTCTAGCGGTTGTAAGCCCCTACAATGAGCAGTTCTTC.

This clonotype has at least ten counts. The rearrangement uses TRBV6-5 and TRBJ2-1; possible D gene TRBD2, 5 bases. The V end was cut by 6 bases, the J end by 10 bases, with 13 bases between. This CDR3 has 12 residues. Germline V gene sequence: CDR1 MNHEY, CDR2 SVGAGI. CDR3 region: CASSRPGLEQFF. The CDR3, as DNA: TGTGCCAGCAGCCGCCCGGGGTTGGAGCAGTTCTTC.